The rows below give T cell receptor beta chains drawn from one sample of a study of identical twins. MiXCR was run by TCRdb on the 5' RACE reads, yielding one entry per CDR3 protein. This table has around 960,000 distinct CDR3 sequences, approximately 13% appearing once. The same sample was also used in a study of yellow fever vaccine responses in identical twins.

Sequencing was done on a sample of PBMCs. These TCRs come from a woman in her late teens or twenties in good health. The CDR3 runs from the conserved cysteine through the conserved F or W. Each record gives: J gene, D gene, V gene, clone size, CDR3 protein, CDR3 DNA. A D gene is named only where the DNA matches it firmly. A clone size is listed for some rows: how often the clone was seen (once, few, many), or a class if it is expanded.

J: TRBJ2-5; D: .; V: TRBV15; size: few; CDR3: CATSTKRGQETQYF; DNA: TGTGCCACCAGCACTAAAAGGGGCCAAGAGACCCAGTACTTC
J: TRBJ2-1; D: TRBD1; V: TRBV20-1; size: .; CDR3: CSARDRDRVFHEQFF; DNA: TGCAGTGCTAGAGATCGGGACAGGGTCTTCCATGAGCAGTTCTTC
J: TRBJ2-7; D: TRBD1; V: TRBV18; size: few; CDR3: CASSPVGQGAEQYF; DNA: TGTGCCAGCTCACCAGTGGGGCAGGGGGCTGAGCAGTACTTC
J: TRBJ2-2; D: TRBD1; V: TRBV20-1; size: many; CDR3: CSARPTGVNTGELFF; DNA: TGCAGTGCTAGACCGACAGGGGTGAACACCGGGGAGCTGTTTTTT
J: TRBJ2-1; D: .; V: TRBV5-5; size: .; CDR3: CASSLGGGGPEQFF; DNA: TGTGCCAGCAGCTTGGGTGGGGGGGGGCCTGAGCAGTTCTTC
J: TRBJ2-7; D: TRBD1; V: TRBV5-6; size: few; CDR3: CASSLLAVTGTEKARRTYEQYF; DNA: TGTGCCAGCAGCTTGTTGGCGGTCACTGGGACAGAAAAAGCGAGACGTACCTACGAGCAGTACTTC
J: TRBJ2-5; D: .; V: TRBV3-1; size: many; CDR3: CATSRAANQETQYF; DNA: TGTGCCACAAGTCGGGCAGCTAATCAGGAGACCCAGTACTTC
J: TRBJ2-7; D: .; V: TRBV5-1; size: .; CDR3: CASSLWASVSYEQYF; DNA: TGCGCCAGCAGCTTGTGGGCTAGCGTCTCCTACGAGCAGTACTTC
J: TRBJ1-1; D: .; V: TRBV10-3; size: .; CDR3: CAISEAGRRAFF; DNA: TGTGCCATCAGTGAGGCAGGGAGGAGGGCTTTCTTT
J: TRBJ1-6; D: TRBD1; V: TRBV6-2/TRBV6-3; size: .; CDR3: CASSYSGQRTSSYNSPLHF; DNA: TGTGCCAGCAGTTACTCGGGACAGCGGACGAGCTCCTATAATTCACCCCTCCACTTT
J: TRBJ1-3; D: .; V: TRBV18; size: few; CDR3: CASSPPSLGNTIYF; DNA: TGTGCCAGCTCACCACCGAGCTTAGGAAACACCATATATTTT
J: TRBJ2-1; D: TRBD2; V: TRBV10-3; size: .; CDR3: CAINQRRLASYNEQFF; DNA: TGTGCCATCAACCAGAGACGACTAGCGAGTTACAATGAGCAGTTCTTC
J: TRBJ2-2; D: TRBD1; V: TRBV4-1; size: many; CDR3: CASSQDDRGPDGELFF; DNA: TGCGCCAGCAGCCAAGACGACAGGGGGCCCGACGGGGAGCTGTTTTTT
J: TRBJ2-3; D: TRBD2; V: TRBV2; size: few; CDR3: CASTWSGRTDTQYF; DNA: TGTGCCAGCACTTGGAGCGGGAGAACAGATACGCAGTATTTT